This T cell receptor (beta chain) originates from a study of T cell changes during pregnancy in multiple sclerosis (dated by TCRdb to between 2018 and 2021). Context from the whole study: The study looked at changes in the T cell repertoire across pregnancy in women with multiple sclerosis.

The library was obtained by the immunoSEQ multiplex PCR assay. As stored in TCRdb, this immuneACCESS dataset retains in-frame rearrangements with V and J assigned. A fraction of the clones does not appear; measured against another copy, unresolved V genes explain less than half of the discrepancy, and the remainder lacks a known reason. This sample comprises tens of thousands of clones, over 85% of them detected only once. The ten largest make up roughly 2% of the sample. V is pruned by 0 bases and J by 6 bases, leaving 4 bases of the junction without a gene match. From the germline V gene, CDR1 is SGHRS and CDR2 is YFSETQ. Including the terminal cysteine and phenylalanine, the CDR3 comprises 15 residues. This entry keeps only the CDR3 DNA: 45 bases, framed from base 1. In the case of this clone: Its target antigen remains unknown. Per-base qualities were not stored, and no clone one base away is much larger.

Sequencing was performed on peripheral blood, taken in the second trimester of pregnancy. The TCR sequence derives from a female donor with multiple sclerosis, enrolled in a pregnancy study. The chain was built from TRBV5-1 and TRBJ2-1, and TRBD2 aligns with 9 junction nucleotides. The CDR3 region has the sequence CASSLVSGGLNEQFF. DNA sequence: TGCGCCAGCAGCTTGGTTAGCGGGGGCCTCAATGAGCAGTTCTTC.